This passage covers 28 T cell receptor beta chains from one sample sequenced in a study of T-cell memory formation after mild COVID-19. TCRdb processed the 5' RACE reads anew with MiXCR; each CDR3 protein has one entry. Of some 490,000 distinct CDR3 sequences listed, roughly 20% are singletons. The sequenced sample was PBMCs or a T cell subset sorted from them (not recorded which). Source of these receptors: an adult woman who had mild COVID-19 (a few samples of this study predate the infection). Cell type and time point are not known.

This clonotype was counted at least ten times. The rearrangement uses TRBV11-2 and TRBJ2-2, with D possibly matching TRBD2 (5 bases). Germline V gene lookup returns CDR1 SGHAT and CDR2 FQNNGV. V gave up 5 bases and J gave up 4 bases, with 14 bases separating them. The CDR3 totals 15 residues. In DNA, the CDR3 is TGTGCCAGCAGCCCCCTAGCAACGGGCACCGGGGAGCTGTTTTTT. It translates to CASSPLATGTGELFF.

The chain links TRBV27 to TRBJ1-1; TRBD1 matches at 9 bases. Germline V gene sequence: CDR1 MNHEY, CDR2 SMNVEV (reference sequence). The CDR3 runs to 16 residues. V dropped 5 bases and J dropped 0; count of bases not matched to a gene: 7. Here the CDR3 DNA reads TGTGCCAGCAGTCCCTACAGGGGGCCTATGAACACTGAAGCTTTCTTT. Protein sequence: CASSPYRGPMNTEAFF.

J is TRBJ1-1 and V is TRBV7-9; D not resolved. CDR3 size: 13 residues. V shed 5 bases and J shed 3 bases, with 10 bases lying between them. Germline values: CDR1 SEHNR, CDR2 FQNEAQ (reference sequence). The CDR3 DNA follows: TGTGCCAGCAGCCTTCGGGAGGACACTGAAGCTTTCTTT. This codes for CASSLREDTEAFF.

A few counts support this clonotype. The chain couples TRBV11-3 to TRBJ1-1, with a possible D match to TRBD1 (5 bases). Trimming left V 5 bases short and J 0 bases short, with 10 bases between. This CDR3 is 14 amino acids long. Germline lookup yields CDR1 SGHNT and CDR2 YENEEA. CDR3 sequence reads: CASSERQMNTEAFF. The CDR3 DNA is TGTGCCAGCAGCGAGAGACAGATGAACACTGAAGCTTTCTTT.

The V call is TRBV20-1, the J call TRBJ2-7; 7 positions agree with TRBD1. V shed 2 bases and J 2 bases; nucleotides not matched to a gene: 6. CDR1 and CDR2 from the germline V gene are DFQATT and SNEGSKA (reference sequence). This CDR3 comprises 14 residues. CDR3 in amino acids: CSARKGARAYEQYF. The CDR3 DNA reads TGCAGTGCTAGAAAGGGGGCTCGAGCCTACGAGCAGTACTTC.

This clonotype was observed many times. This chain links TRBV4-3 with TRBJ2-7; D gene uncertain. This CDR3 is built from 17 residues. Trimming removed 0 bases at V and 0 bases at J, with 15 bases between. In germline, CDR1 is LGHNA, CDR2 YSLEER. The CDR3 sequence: CASSQDFPQISSYEQYF. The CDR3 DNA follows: TGCGCCAGCAGCCAAGATTTCCCACAGATTAGCTCCTACGAGCAGTACTTC.

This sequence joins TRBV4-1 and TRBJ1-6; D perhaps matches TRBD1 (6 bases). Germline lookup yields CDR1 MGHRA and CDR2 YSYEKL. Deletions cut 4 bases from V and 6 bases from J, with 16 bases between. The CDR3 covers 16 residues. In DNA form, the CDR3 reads TGCGCCAGCAGCCTCGATCTAGGAGGGGGTAATTCACCCCTCCACTTT. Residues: CASSLDLGGGNSPLHF.

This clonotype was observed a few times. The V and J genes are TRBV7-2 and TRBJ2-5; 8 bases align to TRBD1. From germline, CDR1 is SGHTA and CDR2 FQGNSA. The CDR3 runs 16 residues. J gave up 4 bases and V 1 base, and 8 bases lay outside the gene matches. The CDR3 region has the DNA TGTGCCAGCAGCTTAGTGGGGCAGGGGGCTTTAGAGACCCAGTACTTC. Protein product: CASSLVGQGALETQYF.

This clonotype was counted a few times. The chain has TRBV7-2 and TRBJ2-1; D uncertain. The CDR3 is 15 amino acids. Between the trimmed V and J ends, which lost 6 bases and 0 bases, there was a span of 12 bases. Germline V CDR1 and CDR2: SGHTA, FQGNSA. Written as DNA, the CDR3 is TGTGCCAGCAGATTGACTCTGAGCTCCTACAATGAGCAGTTCTTC. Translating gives CASRLTLSSYNEQFF.

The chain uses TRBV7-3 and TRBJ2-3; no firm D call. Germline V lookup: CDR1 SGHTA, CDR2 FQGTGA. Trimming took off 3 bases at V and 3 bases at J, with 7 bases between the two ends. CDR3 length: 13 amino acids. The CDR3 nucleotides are TGTGCCAGCAGCTTCTCCATGACAGATACGCAGTATTTT. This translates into CASSFSMTDTQYF. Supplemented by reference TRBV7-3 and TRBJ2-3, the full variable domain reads GAGVSQTPSNKVTEKGKYVELRCDPISGHTALYWYRQSLGQGPEFLIYFQGTGAADDSGLPNDRFFAVRPEGSVSTLKIQRTERGDSAVYLCASSFSMTDTQYFGPGTRLTVL.

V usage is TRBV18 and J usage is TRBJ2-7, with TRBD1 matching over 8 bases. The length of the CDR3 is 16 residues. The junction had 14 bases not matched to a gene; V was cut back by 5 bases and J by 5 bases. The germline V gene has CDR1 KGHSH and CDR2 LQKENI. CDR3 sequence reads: CASSSRQGFIVDEQYF. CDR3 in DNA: TGTGCCAGCTCATCTCGACAGGGGTTTATAGTCGACGAGCAGTACTTC.

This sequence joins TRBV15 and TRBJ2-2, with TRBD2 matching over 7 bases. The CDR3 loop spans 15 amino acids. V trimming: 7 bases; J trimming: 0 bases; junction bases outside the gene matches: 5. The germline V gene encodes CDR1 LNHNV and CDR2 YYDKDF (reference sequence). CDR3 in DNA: TGTGCCACCACGTGGGGGGGGTCGAACACCGGGGAGCTGTTTTTT. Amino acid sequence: CATTWGGSNTGELFF.

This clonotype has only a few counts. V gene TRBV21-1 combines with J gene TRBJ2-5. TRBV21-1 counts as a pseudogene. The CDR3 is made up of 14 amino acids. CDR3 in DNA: TGTGCCAGCAGCAAAGAGATACGGTACGAGACCCAGTACTTC. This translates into CASSKEIRYETQYF.

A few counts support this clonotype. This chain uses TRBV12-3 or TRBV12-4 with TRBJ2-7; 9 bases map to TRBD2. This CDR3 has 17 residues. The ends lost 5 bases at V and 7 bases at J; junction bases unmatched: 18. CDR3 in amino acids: CASSQTSLAGAQREQYF. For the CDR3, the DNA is TGTGCCAGCAGTCAAACGTCCTTAGCGGGGGCTCAGAGGGAGCAGTACTTC.

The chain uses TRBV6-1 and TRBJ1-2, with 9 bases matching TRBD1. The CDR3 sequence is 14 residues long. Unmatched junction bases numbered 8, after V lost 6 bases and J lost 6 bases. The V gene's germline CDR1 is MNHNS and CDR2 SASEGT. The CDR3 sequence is CASSDYTGGNGYTF. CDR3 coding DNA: TGTGCCAGCAGCGACTATACAGGGGGCAATGGCTACACCTTC.

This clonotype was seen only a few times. The CDR3 spells CASSSETPRGEISTDTQYF. CDR3 DNA sequence: TGCGCCAGCAGTTCCGAAACCCCCCGAGGGGAAATTAGCACAGATACGCAGTATTTT. The chain is built from TRBV5-1 and TRBJ2-3; either TRBD1 or TRBD2 may fit D (5 bases each). Trimming pared 5 bases from V and 0 bases from J, leaving 25 bases between. The CDR3 is made up of 19 amino acids. The germline V gene encodes CDR1 SGHRS and CDR2 YFSETQ.

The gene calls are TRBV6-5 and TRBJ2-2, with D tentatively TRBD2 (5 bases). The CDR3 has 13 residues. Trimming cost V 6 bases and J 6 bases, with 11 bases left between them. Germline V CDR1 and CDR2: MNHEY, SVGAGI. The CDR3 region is CASRVGKPGELFF. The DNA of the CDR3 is TGTGCCAGCAGGGTCGGGAAACCCGGGGAGCTGTTTTTT.

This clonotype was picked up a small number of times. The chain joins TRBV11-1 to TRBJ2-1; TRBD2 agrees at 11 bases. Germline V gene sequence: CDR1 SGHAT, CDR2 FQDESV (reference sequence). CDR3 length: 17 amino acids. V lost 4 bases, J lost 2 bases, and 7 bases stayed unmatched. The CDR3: CASSSPRTSGPYNEQFF. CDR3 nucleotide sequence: TGTGCCAGCAGCTCACCTCGGACTAGCGGGCCCTACAATGAGCAGTTCTTC.

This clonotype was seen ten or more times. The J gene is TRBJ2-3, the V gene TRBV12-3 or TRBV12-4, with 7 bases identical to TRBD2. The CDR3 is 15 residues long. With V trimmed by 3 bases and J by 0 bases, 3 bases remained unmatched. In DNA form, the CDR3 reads TGTGCCAGCAGTTTTTTGCGGGGGAGCACAGATACGCAGTATTTT. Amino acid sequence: CASSFLRGSTDTQYF.

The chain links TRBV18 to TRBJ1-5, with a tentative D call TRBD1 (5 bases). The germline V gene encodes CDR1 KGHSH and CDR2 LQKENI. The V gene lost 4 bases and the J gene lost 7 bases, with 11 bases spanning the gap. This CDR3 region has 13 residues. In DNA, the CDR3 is TGTGCCAGCTCACAGGGGAATGAGCAGCCCCAGCATTTT. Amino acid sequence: CASSQGNEQPQHF.

The CDR3 sequence: CATSDFHEQYF. The DNA for the CDR3 is TGTGCCACCAGTGACTTCCACGAGCAGTACTTC. This rearrangement joins TRBV24-1 to TRBJ2-7; D call uncertain. The CDR3 covers 11 residues. V was clipped by 4 bases and J by 5 bases, with 5 bases between them. Looked up from germline, CDR1 is KGHDR and CDR2 is SFDVKD.

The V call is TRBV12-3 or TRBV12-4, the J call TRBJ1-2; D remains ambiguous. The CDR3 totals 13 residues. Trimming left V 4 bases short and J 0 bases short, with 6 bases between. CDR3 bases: TGTGCCAGCAGTTGGAGTGCTAACTATGGCTACACCTTC. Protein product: CASSWSANYGYTF.

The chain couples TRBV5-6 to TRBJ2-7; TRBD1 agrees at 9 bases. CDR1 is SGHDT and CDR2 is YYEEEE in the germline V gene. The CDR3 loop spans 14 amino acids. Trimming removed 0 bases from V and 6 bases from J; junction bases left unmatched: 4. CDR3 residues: CASSLDRGLVEQYF. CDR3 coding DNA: TGTGCCAGCAGCTTGGACAGGGGGCTTGTCGAGCAGTACTTC.

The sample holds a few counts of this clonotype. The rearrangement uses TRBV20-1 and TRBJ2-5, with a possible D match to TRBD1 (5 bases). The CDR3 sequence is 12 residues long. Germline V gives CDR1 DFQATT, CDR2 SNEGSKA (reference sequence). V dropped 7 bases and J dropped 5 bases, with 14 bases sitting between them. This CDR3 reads CSVPDSLETQYF. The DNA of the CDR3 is TGCAGTGTTCCCGACAGTCTGGAGACCCAGTACTTC.

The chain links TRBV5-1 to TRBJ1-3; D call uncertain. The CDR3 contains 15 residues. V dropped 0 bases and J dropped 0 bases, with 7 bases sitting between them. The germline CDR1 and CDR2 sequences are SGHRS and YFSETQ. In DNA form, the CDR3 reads TGCGCCAGCAGCTTGGATGGGCGCTCTGGAAACACCATATATTTT. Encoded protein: CASSLDGRSGNTIYF.

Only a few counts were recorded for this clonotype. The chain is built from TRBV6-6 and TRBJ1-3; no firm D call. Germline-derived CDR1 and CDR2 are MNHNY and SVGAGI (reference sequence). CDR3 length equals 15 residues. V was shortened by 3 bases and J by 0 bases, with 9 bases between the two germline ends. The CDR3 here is CASSYRTDSGNTIYF. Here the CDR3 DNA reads TGTGCCAGCAGTTATCGGACGGACTCTGGAAACACCATATATTTT.

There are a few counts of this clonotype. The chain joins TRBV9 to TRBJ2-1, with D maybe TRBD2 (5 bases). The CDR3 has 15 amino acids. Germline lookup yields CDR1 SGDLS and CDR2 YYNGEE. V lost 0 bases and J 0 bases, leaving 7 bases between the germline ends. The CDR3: CASSVAGISYNEQFF. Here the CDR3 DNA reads TGTGCCAGCAGCGTAGCGGGGATCTCCTACAATGAGCAGTTCTTC.

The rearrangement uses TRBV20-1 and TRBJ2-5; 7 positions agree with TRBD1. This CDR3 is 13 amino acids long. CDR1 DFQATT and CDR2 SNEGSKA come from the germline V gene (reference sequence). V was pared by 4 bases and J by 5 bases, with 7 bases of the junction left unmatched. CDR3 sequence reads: CSAKLQGLETQYF. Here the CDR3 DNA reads TGCAGTGCTAAGTTACAGGGGTTGGAGACCCAGTACTTC.